The entry below describes one TCR beta chain. The data were obtained in a study of blood T cell repertoires in COVID-19. TCRdb's table, derived via immunoSEQ multiplex PCR, lists solely in-frame clones and lacks some. The profile shows roughly 86,000 clones, around 86% of them singletons. The receptor was isolated from a woman aged 70-85 years with acute or convalescent COVID-19. Sequencing was done on a sample of peripheral blood.

CDR3 bases: TGTGCCAGCAGCTTAACAGGGGCCTACGAGCAGTACTTC. Translated, it gives CASSLTGAYEQYF. V and J are TRBV7-8 and TRBJ2-7, with 7 bases aligning to TRBD1. The CDR3 has 13 amino acids. J gave up 2 bases and V 2 bases, and 0 bases lay outside the gene matches. Germline values: CDR1 SGHVS, CDR2 FQNEAQ.